This T cell receptor beta chain was recovered during a study of blood T cell repertoires in COVID-19. Study-wide context: The United States, Italy and Spain were the sources of the acute and convalescent COVID-19 samples. Nucleic acid was either cDNA or gDNA, and it came from T cells, B-cell-depleted T cells, or PBMCs.

Study processing details: Cell counts per sample came from amplifying reference gene primers. TCRdb keeps only in-frame clones here, not all; method: immunoSEQ multiplex PCR. V, J and clone size are taken as reported in that table, and D and trimming were inferred from the DNA itself. The table includes 250,000 to 300,000 clones, 80% to 90% detected once. CDR1 MNHNS and CDR2 SASEGT come from the germline V gene. The CDR3 has 15 residues. Turning to this clone: Germline and junction disagree at one end, which may indicate a read error.

The sequence was collected from a man at least 80 years old with acute or convalescent COVID-19. This chain joins TRBV6-1 and TRBJ2-1; D is undetermined. The sequencing input was peripheral blood. The CDR3 region is CASREGSSSYNEQFF. CDR3 nucleotide sequence: TGTGCCAGCAGGGAAGGCTCGAGCTCCTACAATGAGCAGTTCTTC.